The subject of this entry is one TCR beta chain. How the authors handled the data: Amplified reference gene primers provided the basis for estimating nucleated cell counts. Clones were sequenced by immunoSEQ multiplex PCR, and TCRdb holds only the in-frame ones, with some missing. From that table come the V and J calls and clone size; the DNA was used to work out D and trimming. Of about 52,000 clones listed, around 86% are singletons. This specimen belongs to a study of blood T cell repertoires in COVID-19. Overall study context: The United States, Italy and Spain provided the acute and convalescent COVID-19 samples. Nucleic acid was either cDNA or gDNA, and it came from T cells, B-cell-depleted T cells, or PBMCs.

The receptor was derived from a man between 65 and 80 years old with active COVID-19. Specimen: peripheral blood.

The CDR3 coding sequence is TGTGCCAGCAGCTTAGGCAGGGGGCGTGAAAAACTGTTTTTT. Protein product: CASSLGRGREKLFF. The chain carries TRBV11-2 and TRBJ1-4, with 8 bases fitting TRBD1. With V trimmed by 1 base and J by 7 bases, 2 bases remained unmatched. This CDR3 region has 14 residues. CDR1 is SGHAT and CDR2 is FQNNGV in the germline V gene.